Here is one T cell receptor beta chain with its context. The sample originates from a study of shared clonotypes between healthy human individuals. The germline V and J ends were trimmed by 4 bases and 7 bases, with 21 bases remaining between them. Germline V gene data show CDR1 as SGHRS and CDR2 as YFSETQ. The CDR3 runs to 15 residues. The material for each subset, its genomic DNA, was split evenly across several immunoSEQ plates. Data came from immunoSEQ multiplex PCR; TCRdb stores just in-frame clones and leaves some out. The sample yields about 470,000 clones, about 85% seen once. What was sequenced was PBMCs. This clonotype originated in a woman between 40 and 50 years old in good health. Some clones in this sample may be carry-over from other donors' samples. The chain is built from TRBV5-1 and TRBJ2-7; D may be TRBD2 (6 bases). Here the CDR3 DNA reads TGCGCCAGCAGCCCCCTGGGCGGGGCTACGGATGAGCAGTACTTC. Translated: CASSPLGGATDEQYF.